The 15 T cell receptor beta chains presented below share a single source sample, sequenced in a study of blood T cell repertoires in COVID-19. The table came from immunoSEQ multiplex PCR; TCRdb's copy has only in-frame clones and leaves some out. The table records about 330,000 clones, roughly 90% of them present only once. The sequenced sample consisted of peripheral blood. The receptors originated from a woman between 45 and 60 years old with active or convalescent COVID-19.

The chain has TRBV10-3 and TRBJ2-5; 8 positions agree with TRBD1. Germline trimming cut 10 bases from V and 5 bases from J; bases unmatched to any gene: 9. Germline V gives CDR1 ENHRY, CDR2 SYGVKD. The CDR3 loop spans 13 amino acids. The CDR3 region has the DNA TGTGCCAGTGCTGGGACAGGTGGGGAGACCCAGTACTTC. Amino acids: CASAGTGGETQYF.

This clone was counted a single time. V and J are TRBV6-5 and TRBJ2-1; no clear D gene. The length of the CDR3 is 14 residues. The germline V gene encodes CDR1 MNHEY and CDR2 SVGAGI. Trimming took 6 bases from V and 2 from J, leaving 11 bases between them. The CDR3, as DNA: TGTGCCAGCAGCCCCCTAGATCCCTACAATGAGCAGTTCTTC. This sequence encodes CASSPLDPYNEQFF.

The V and J genes are TRBV30 and TRBJ1-5, with 7 nucleotides matching TRBD1. The V and J ends lost 3 bases and 2 bases, in that order; junction bases with no gene match: 7. Germline CDR1 and CDR2: GTSNPN and SVGIG (reference sequence). The CDR3 runs to 15 residues. The CDR3 sequence: CAWRMRGLGNQPQHF. CDR3 DNA: TGTGCCTGGAGGATGAGGGGGCTCGGCAATCAGCCCCAGCATTTT.

This clone was observed a single time. J is TRBJ1-1 and V is TRBV19; D uncertain. The CDR3 runs to 13 residues. Trimming took off 6 bases at V and 4 bases at J, with 12 bases between the two ends. Germline CDR1 LNHDA, CDR2 SQIVND (reference sequence). CDR3 nucleotide sequence: TGTGCCAGTAGCCTCTTAACCAGCACTGAAGCTTTCTTT. This gives the protein CASSLLTSTEAFF.

The chain is built from TRBV27 and TRBJ1-2, with TRBD1 matching 12 bases. The CDR3 extends over 18 amino acids. Germline lookup yields CDR1 MNHEY and CDR2 SMNVEV (reference sequence). Losses at the gene ends were 4 bases for V and 8 bases for J; bases not matched to a gene: 17. DNA for the CDR3: TGTGCCAGCAGTTCCTATGCTTCTCCGGGACAGGGGGCGTGGGGCTACACCTTC. This codes for CASSSYASPGQGAWGYTF.

The gene calls are TRBV30 and TRBJ1-6, with D possibly matching TRBD1 (5 bases). Germline lookup yields CDR1 GTSNPN and CDR2 SVGIG (reference sequence). The V end lost 4 bases, the J end lost 10 bases, and 11 bases lay between the germline ends. The CDR3 totals 12 residues. The CDR3 region has the DNA TGTGCCTGGAAGCAGGGAAAATCACCCCTCCACTTT. Residues: CAWKQGKSPLHF.

Turning to this clone: In the same sample, other DNA sequences code for this CDR3. This chain links TRBV7-2 with TRBJ1-5; 7 bases agree with TRBD1. Per the germline V gene, CDR1 is SGHTA and CDR2 is FQGNSA. The trim removed 4 bases at V and 2 bases at J, leaving 2 bases unmatched. CDR3 length: 14 amino acids. The CDR3 spells CASSYGQGNQPQHF. In nucleotides, the CDR3 is TGTGCCAGCAGCTACGGACAGGGCAATCAGCCCCAGCATTTT.

This chain connects TRBV28 to TRBJ2-7; D might be TRBD1 (6 bases). The V end lost 7 bases, the J end lost 1 base, and 11 bases lay between the germline ends. The CDR3 is 13 amino acids. Germline assignment: CDR1 MDHEN and CDR2 SYDVKM. The CDR3 region has the DNA TGTGCCAGCACCCGGGGACATTCCTACGAGCAGTACTTC. Its translation: CASTRGHSYEQYF. Using reference TRBV28 and TRBJ2-7 for the parts outside the CDR3, the full variable domain is DVKVTQSSRYLVKRTGEKVFLECVQDMDHENMFWYRQDPGLGLRLIYFSYDVKMKEKGDIPEGYSVSREKKERFSLILESASTNQTSMYLCASTRGHSYEQYFGPGTRLTVT.

The chain couples TRBV7-2 to TRBJ1-1; 8 bases match TRBD1. The V gene's germline CDR1 is SGHTA and CDR2 FQGNSA. The CDR3 is 15 residues long. Unmatched junction bases numbered 8, after V lost 6 bases and J lost 2 bases. The DNA for the CDR3 is TGTGCCAGCAGTTTCATCACAGGGGGAAACACTGAAGCTTTCTTT. It codes for CASSFITGGNTEAFF.

This clone was found a few times. V and J are TRBV19 and TRBJ1-2, with 10 bases aligning to TRBD1. Germline assignment: CDR1 LNHDA and CDR2 SQIVND (reference sequence). V was pared by 2 bases and J by 1 base, with 7 bases of the junction left unmatched. This CDR3 contains 17 residues. In nucleotides, the CDR3 is TGTGCCAGTAGTATACTGACAGGGGGCGAGGGTAACTATGGCTACACCTTC. Translating it yields CASSILTGGEGNYGYTF.

This chain connects TRBV4-1 to TRBJ2-1; possibly TRBD1 for D (6 bases). Trimming stripped 8 bases from V and 6 bases from J, with 11 bases between. Germline assignment: CDR1 MGHRA and CDR2 YSYEKL. CDR3 length: 12 residues. The DNA of the CDR3 is TGCGCCAGCTCGGACAGTCCCAATGAGCAGTTCTTC. Amino acids: CASSDSPNEQFF.

The chain links TRBV5-4 to TRBJ2-5; 10 nucleotides line up with TRBD1. J gave up 1 base and V 4 bases, and 4 bases lay outside the gene matches. CDR1 and CDR2 (germline): SGHNT, YYREEE (reference sequence). The CDR3 is 15 amino acids. This CDR3 reads CASSRGDRGQETQYF. In nucleotides, the CDR3 is TGTGCCAGCAGCCGGGGGGACAGGGGCCAAGAGACCCAGTACTTC.

V is TRBV4-2 and J is TRBJ1-1; 10 bases fit TRBD1. Trimming cost V 4 bases and J 0 bases; bases outside gene matches: 2. The germline gives CDR1 LGHNA, CDR2 YNFKEQ. The CDR3 has 15 residues. The CDR3 DNA sequence: TGTGCCAGCAGCCCGGGACAGGGGATGAACACTGAAGCTTTCTTT. Encoded protein: CASSPGQGMNTEAFF.

The sample holds one count of this clone. Other DNA sequences of this sample code for an identical CDR3. This chain connects TRBV28 to TRBJ1-1, with D possibly TRBD1 on 5 matching bases. The V end was cut by 1 base, the J end by 1 base, with 7 bases between. This CDR3 spans 14 amino acids. Germline V gives CDR1 MDHEN, CDR2 SYDVKM. The CDR3 is CASSLFGGNTEAFF. The CDR3 coding sequence is TGTGCCAGCAGTTTATTCGGGGGGAACACTGAAGCTTTCTTT.

The J gene is TRBJ1-1, the V gene TRBV6-1, with TRBD1 as a possible D gene (5 bases). Germline values: CDR1 MNHNS, CDR2 SASEGT. Trimming took 3 bases from V and 0 from J, leaving 5 bases between them. This CDR3 is 13 amino acids long. The CDR3 is CASSETVNTEAFF. The CDR3 coding sequence is TGTGCCAGCAGTGAGACAGTGAACACTGAAGCTTTCTTT.